Below, 32 T cell receptor beta chains from the same sample are listed, as sequenced in a study of blood T cell repertoires in COVID-19. TCRdb keeps only in-frame clones here, not all; method: immunoSEQ multiplex PCR. The sample includes tens of thousands of clones, 86% seen only once; the top ten take about 15%. The sequenced material came from peripheral blood. The receptor set was obtained from a human donor in a cohort sampled during active COVID-19.

This clone showed up just a few times. The chain combines TRBV24-1 with TRBJ2-7; TRBD1 might be the D (5 bases). CDR3 length: 12 amino acids. The V and J ends lost 7 bases and 1 base respectively, with 7 bases between them. The germline V gene encodes CDR1 KGHDR and CDR2 SFDVKD. CDR3 bases: TGTGCCACCAGCAGGGATTCCTACGAGCAGTACTTC. Translated: CATSRDSYEQYF.

This clone showed up just a few times. The chain couples TRBV19 to TRBJ1-2, with D perhaps matching TRBD1 (6 bases). This CDR3 is 15 amino acids long. Trimming took 6 bases from V and 3 from J, leaving 17 bases between them. The V gene's germline CDR1 is LNHDA and CDR2 SQIVND (reference sequence). This CDR3 reads CASSRGQSRDYGYTF. The CDR3 nucleotides are TGTGCCAGTAGCAGAGGACAGTCGCGGGACTATGGCTACACCTTC.

The chain couples TRBV7-9 to TRBJ2-1, with D possibly being TRBD1 (6 bases). The CDR3 length is 13 residues. Trimming removed 5 bases from V and 4 bases from J, with 9 bases in between. Germline CDR1 and CDR2: SEHNR and FQNEAQ (reference sequence). This CDR3 reads CASSPQGYNEQFF. DNA of the CDR3: TGTGCCAGCAGCCCACAGGGATACAATGAGCAGTTCTTC.

This clone is a singleton in its sample. The rearrangement links TRBV7-9 to TRBJ2-5; 7 nucleotides agree with TRBD2. V dropped 5 bases and J dropped 3; count of bases not matched to a gene: 12. The CDR3 covers 16 residues. Germline V lookup: CDR1 SEHNR, CDR2 FQNEAQ (reference sequence). CDR3 in amino acids: CASSGGDQELKETQYF. As DNA, the CDR3 is TGTGCCAGCAGCGGGGGGGACCAAGAACTGAAAGAGACCCAGTACTTC.

CDR3: CASIGVGTGYYEQYF. The CDR3 DNA sequence: TGTGCCAGCATCGGGGTCGGGACAGGCTACTACGAGCAGTACTTC. The V call is TRBV27, the J call TRBJ2-7, with TRBD1 identical over 8 bases. CDR1 and CDR2 (germline): MNHEY, SMNVEV (reference sequence). The CDR3 contains 15 residues. The ends lost 7 bases at V and 3 bases at J; junction bases unmatched: 11.

The V gene is TRBV10-1, the J gene TRBJ1-1; unclear D gene. Trimming stripped 2 bases from V and 5 bases from J, with 18 bases between. Per the germline V gene, CDR1 is WNHNN and CDR2 is SYGVQD (reference sequence). There are 16 residues in the CDR3. Written as DNA, the CDR3 is TGCGCCAGCAGTGAGACTAGGCGTTTGGTTCTTACTGAAGCTTTCTTT. This translates into CASSETRRLVLTEAFF.

The V and J genes are TRBV6-6 and TRBJ1-2; 7 bases line up with TRBD1. Per germline, CDR1 MNHNY and CDR2 SVGAGI (reference sequence). The CDR3 sequence is 14 residues long. The V and J ends lost 10 bases and 2 bases, in that order; junction bases with no gene match: 10. CDR3 region: CAIQSGTVNYGYTF. The CDR3 DNA sequence: TGTGCCATCCAATCCGGGACAGTAAACTATGGCTACACCTTC.

This chain connects TRBV27 to TRBJ1-1; D is perhaps TRBD1 (6 bases). Germline V lookup: CDR1 MNHEY, CDR2 SMNVEV (reference sequence). The CDR3 has 15 amino acids. V lost 3 bases, J lost 4 bases, and 15 bases lay in between. Here the CDR3 DNA reads TGTGCCAGCAGTTTCAGAGGGGCCAGGGGCACTGAAGCTTTCTTT. Translation: CASSFRGARGTEAFF.

The chain carries TRBV5-1 and TRBJ1-2; 10 bases are a match to TRBD1. The germline gives CDR1 SGHRS, CDR2 YFSETQ. V was pared by 0 bases and J by 7 bases, with 3 bases of the junction left unmatched. This CDR3 region has 14 residues. Here the CDR3 DNA reads TGCGCCAGCAGCTTGGGACAGGGGGCCACTGGCTACACCTTC. It codes for CASSLGQGATGYTF.

CDR3 DNA: TGTGCCAGCAGCGTTGGGACAGGGGGCTCTAGAACTAATGAAAAACTGTTTTTT. Its translation is CASSVGTGGSRTNEKLFF. This chain joins TRBV7-9 and TRBJ1-4; 12 positions match TRBD1. This CDR3 has 18 amino acids. Looked up from germline, CDR1 is SEHNR and CDR2 is FQNEAQ (reference sequence). V gave up 5 bases and J gave up 1 base; unmatched junction bases: 8.

This chain connects TRBV7-8 to TRBJ2-5; 7 nucleotides agree with TRBD1. This CDR3 region has 15 residues. The germline V gene encodes CDR1 SGHVS and CDR2 FQNEAQ. With 4 bases clipped from V and 1 base from J, the junction kept 6 bases outside the gene matches. In DNA, the CDR3 is TGTGCCAGCAGCTGGTGGGACAGACTCCAAGAGACCCAGTACTTC. This gives the protein CASSWWDRLQETQYF.

The V gene is TRBV19, the J gene TRBJ2-3, with TRBD2 identical over 16 bases. The germline CDR1 and CDR2 sequences are LNHDA and SQIVND (reference sequence). The CDR3 sequence is 19 residues long. V was clipped by 5 bases and J by 3 bases; unmatched bases: 11. CDR3 protein: CASSPLPGLAGGPTDTQYF. CDR3 nucleotides: TGTGCCAGTAGTCCACTTCCGGGACTAGCGGGAGGGCCGACAGATACGCAGTATTTT.

The gene calls are TRBV3-1 (or the pseudogene TRBV3-2) and TRBJ1-2; 9 bases agree with TRBD1. Unmatched junction bases numbered 6, after V lost 3 bases and J lost 4 bases. This CDR3 region has 15 residues. Germline V lookup: CDR1 LGHDT, CDR2 YNNKEL (reference sequence). The CDR3 DNA reads as TGTGCCAGCAGCCACTCCGGGACAGGGAGCTATGGCTACACCTTC. It translates to CASSHSGTGSYGYTF.

The rearrangement joins TRBV10-3 to TRBJ2-1, with TRBD1 matching 9 bases. Germline V gives CDR1 ENHRY, CDR2 SYGVKD. The ends lost 7 bases at V and 7 bases at J; junction bases unmatched: 11. CDR3 length equals 15 residues. The CDR3 nucleotides are TGTGCCATCAACCGCGATTTGACAGGGGGGAATGAGCAGTTCTTC. It translates to CAINRDLTGGNEQFF.

The chain is built from TRBV12-3 or TRBV12-4 and TRBJ1-2; 10 bases map to TRBD1. V lost 5 bases to trimming and J lost 9 bases; unmatched junction nucleotides: 3. The CDR3 length is 12 residues. CDR3 loop: CASSRDRGRYTF. CDR3 DNA: TGTGCCAGCAGTCGGGACAGGGGACGCTACACCTTC.

The chain joins TRBV5-1 to TRBJ2-2; 7 bases line up with TRBD2. This CDR3 comprises 15 residues. The germline V gene has CDR1 SGHRS and CDR2 YFSETQ. V trimming: 7 bases; J trimming: 0 bases; junction bases outside the gene matches: 6. In DNA form, the CDR3 reads TGCGCCAGCCACATTAGCGGGTCGAACACCGGGGAGCTGTTTTTT. This codes for CASHISGSNTGELFF.

The chain employs TRBV7-2 and TRBJ2-1; 8 positions agree with TRBD2. The CDR3 has 15 amino acids. V dropped 3 bases and J dropped 7; count of bases not matched to a gene: 8. CDR1 and CDR2 from the germline V gene are SGHTA and FQGNSA. For the CDR3, the DNA is TGTGCCAGCAGCTTCTCGGGGGGGAACGGTAATGAGCAGTTCTTC. Translated: CASSFSGGNGNEQFF.

This chain uses TRBV7-9 with TRBJ2-3; D is possibly TRBD2 (5 bases). The V gene's germline CDR1 is SEHNR and CDR2 FQNEAQ (reference sequence). This CDR3 has 16 amino acids. The ends were cut back, 5 bases at V and 0 bases at J, with 15 bases in the middle. CDR3 nucleotides: TGTGCCAGCAGCCCCAGACTAAGACCTAGCACAGATACGCAGTATTTT. Translating it yields CASSPRLRPSTDTQYF.

The CDR3 sequence is CAGDRLISYEQYF. Written as DNA, the CDR3 is TGTGCCGGGGACAGGCTAATCTCCTACGAGCAGTACTTC. V gene TRBV30 combines with J gene TRBJ2-7; 8 bases map to TRBD1. The V gene end was trimmed by 8 bases and the J gene end by 0 bases; junction bases not matched to a gene: 6. Germline lookup yields CDR1 GTSNPN and CDR2 SVGIG (reference sequence). The CDR3 loop spans 13 amino acids.

In regard to this clone: This CDR3 is also generated by other DNA sequences in the sample. The rearrangement joins TRBV7-9 to TRBJ1-1; D gene uncertain. CDR3 length: 14 amino acids. Germline V gives CDR1 SEHNR, CDR2 FQNEAQ (reference sequence). The ends were cut back, 1 base at V and 0 bases at J, with 6 bases in the middle. The CDR3 nucleotides read TGTGCCAGCAGCTTAGGTCAGATGAACACTGAAGCTTTCTTT. It encodes CASSLGQMNTEAFF. Together with reference TRBV7-9 and TRBJ1-1, the CDR3 gives the full variable domain: DTGVSQNPRHKITKRGQNVTFRCDPISEHNRLYWYRQTLGQGPEFLTYFQNEAQLEKSRLLSDRFSAERPKGSFSTLEIQRTEQGDSAMYLCASSLGQMNTEAFFGQGTRLTVV.

The V and J genes are TRBV18 and TRBJ2-7; the D is unclear. CDR3 size: 13 residues. V was cut by 2 bases and J by 4 bases, with 9 bases left in between. The germline V gene has CDR1 KGHSH and CDR2 LQKENI. CDR3 in DNA: TGTGCCAGCTCACCAAGAGCCGGGTACGAGCAGTACTTC. Translated, it gives CASSPRAGYEQYF.

This chain links TRBV6-2 or TRBV6-3 with TRBJ1-2; 7 bases line up with TRBD1. After removal of 5 bases from V and 7 bases from J, the junction contained 13 bases not matched to a gene. The germline CDR1 and CDR2 sequences are MNHEY and SVGEGT. CDR3 size: 15 residues. As DNA, the CDR3 is TGTGCCAGCAGTCTTGGGACAGTTGGGGCGTTTGGCTACACCTTC. It encodes CASSLGTVGAFGYTF.

This clone appeared once. The rearrangement uses TRBV7-2 and TRBJ2-2; a possible D gene is TRBD2 (5 bases). The CDR3 contains 16 residues. Between the trimmed V and J ends, which lost 4 bases and 7 bases, there was a span of 19 bases. Germline CDR1 and CDR2: SGHTA and FQGNSA. The CDR3 loop is CASSSPGTEINGELFF. In DNA, the CDR3 is TGTGCCAGCAGCTCCCCGGGAACAGAAATTAACGGGGAGCTGTTTTTT.

This chain uses TRBV7-8 with TRBJ2-1; the match to TRBD1 covers 8 bases. The length of the CDR3 is 16 residues. Germline CDR1 SGHVS, CDR2 FQNEAQ. The V gene end was trimmed by 5 bases and the J gene end by 4 bases; junction bases not matched to a gene: 10. CDR3 residues: CASSPFTGTGYNEQFF. CDR3 bases: TGTGCCAGCAGCCCTTTTACCGGGACAGGTTACAATGAGCAGTTCTTC.

This clone was seen a single time. CDR3 bases: TGTGCCAGCAGTGTTAGGACAGGGGAAAAACTGTTTTTT. As protein: CASSVRTGEKLFF. This rearrangement joins TRBV25-1 to TRBJ1-4; 8 bases fit TRBD1. The CDR3 sequence is 13 residues long. V trimming: 4 bases; J trimming: 8 bases; junction bases outside the gene matches: 3. CDR1 and CDR2 from the germline V gene are MGHDK and SYGVNS.

Regarding this clone: The junction does not match germline at one end; this may be a read error. The rearrangement joins TRBV7-7 to TRBJ2-1; 8 bases align to TRBD2. Germline CDR1 reads SSHAT; CDR2 reads FNYEAQ (reference sequence). The CDR3 runs to 16 residues. The CDR3 protein is CASSLSIAGYDNEQFF. Written as DNA, the CDR3 is TGTGCTAGCAGCTTAAGTATAGCGGGGTATGACAATGAGCAGTTCTTC.

The genes are TRBV7-2 and TRBJ2-3; 7 nucleotides line up with TRBD1. This CDR3 contains 16 residues. V lost 5 bases and J lost 1; bases outside the gene matches: 9. Germline assignment: CDR1 SGHTA and CDR2 FQGNSA. CDR3 in DNA: TGTGCCAGCAGCACGGCCCCAGGACAGGGCACAGATACGCAGTATTTT. It specifies CASSTAPGQGTDTQYF.

The chain carries TRBV11-3 and TRBJ2-1, with TRBD2 matching over 7 bases. Per the germline V gene, CDR1 is SGHNT and CDR2 is YENEEA. J gave up 9 bases and V 6 bases, and 14 bases lay outside the gene matches. This CDR3 is 15 amino acids long. The CDR3 bases are TGTGCCAGCAGTGGGGCTAGCGGTGATAAGGGTGAGCAGTTCTTC. This gives the protein CASSGASGDKGEQFF.

The V gene is TRBV5-1, the J gene TRBJ2-3, with 8 nucleotides matching TRBD1. The germline CDR1 and CDR2 sequences are SGHRS and YFSETQ. The CDR3 runs 12 residues. The ends lost 4 bases at V and 12 bases at J; junction bases unmatched: 7. As DNA, the CDR3 is TGCGCCAGCAGCATCGACAGGGGAGAACAGTATTTT. This sequence encodes CASSIDRGEQYF.

The chain uses TRBV6-2 or TRBV6-3 and TRBJ2-5; the D gene is possibly TRBD2 (6 bases). V was pared by 0 bases and J by 1 base, with 9 bases between. Germline CDR1 MNHEY, CDR2 SVGEGT. The CDR3 contains 15 residues. DNA of the CDR3: TGTGCCAGCAGTTACTCGCGGGGCACCCAAGAGACCCAGTACTTC. Encoded protein: CASSYSRGTQETQYF.

This clone has a handful of counts. This chain uses TRBV7-2 with TRBJ2-3; D is unresolved. V was shortened by 2 bases and J by 4 bases, with 16 bases between the two germline ends. The CDR3 has 16 amino acids. The germline V gene has CDR1 SGHTA and CDR2 FQGNSA. The CDR3 loop is CASSLRRASSSDTQYF. CDR3 nucleotides: TGTGCCAGCAGCTTACGCCGCGCTAGTTCGTCAGATACGCAGTATTTT.

The chain recombines TRBV5-6 with TRBJ1-5, with 7 nucleotides matching TRBD1. The CDR3 extends over 16 amino acids. Germline V gene lookup returns CDR1 SGHDT and CDR2 YYEEEE. V lost 1 base to trimming and J lost 2 bases; unmatched junction nucleotides: 6. Here the CDR3 reads CASSLFETGRNQPQHF. DNA for the CDR3: TGTGCCAGCAGCTTGTTTGAGACAGGGCGCAATCAGCCCCAGCATTTT.